The 23 T cell receptor beta chains given below trace back to one sample, sequenced in a study of a mutant IDH1 vaccine in newly diagnosed glioma. The antigens these receptors bind are not known. The time point: week 11, during vaccination. Each dose delivered 300 ug of mutant IDH1 20-mer peptide subcutaneously with imiquimod. The data were produced by immunoSEQ multiplex PCR, yet TCRdb's version contains in-frame clones alone and is incomplete. The table has about 36,000 clones, about 80% seen once. Sample: peripheral blood mononuclear cells (PBMCs), taken from a glioma patient whose treatment included an IDH1 peptide vaccine. The receptors were gathered from a woman aged 25 to 39 with glioma. Some clones in this sample may be carry-over from other donors' samples.

The chain combines TRBV5-6 with TRBJ1-5; D unclear. CDR3 length equals 13 residues. V shed 4 bases and J shed 11 bases, with 16 bases lying between them. The germline V gene encodes CDR1 SGHDT and CDR2 YYEEEE. The chain's CDR3 is CASSLRGISTQHF. As DNA, the CDR3 is TGTGCCAGCAGCCTACGAGGAATCAGCACCCAGCATTTT.

This clone has only one observation. V and J are TRBV5-1 and TRBJ2-7; D gene ambiguous. With 3 bases removed from V and 2 bases from J, the gap between germline ends came to 12 bases. This CDR3 comprises 14 residues. The germline V gene has CDR1 SGHRS and CDR2 YFSETQ. Here the CDR3 DNA reads TGCGCCAGCAGCTGGACCGAACCAACCTACGAGCAGTACTTC. Translating it yields CASSWTEPTYEQYF.

The genes are TRBV7-9 and TRBJ2-2, with 12 bases matching TRBD1. Germline V gene sequence: CDR1 SEHNR, CDR2 FQNEAQ (reference sequence). This CDR3 has 16 amino acids. V was clipped by 3 bases and J by 8 bases; unmatched bases: 7. The CDR3 nucleotides are TGTGCCAGCAGCTTCTTCCGGGACAGGGGGCGAGGGGAGCTGTTTTTT. Residues: CASSFFRDRGRGELFF.

The chain links TRBV19 to TRBJ2-7; TRBD2 matches 10 bases. The CDR3 is 15 amino acids. Trimming took 4 bases from V and 2 from J; bases not matched to a gene: 5. Per germline, CDR1 LNHDA and CDR2 SQIVND (reference sequence). CDR3 in amino acids: CASSSGTSVTYEQYF. Written as DNA, the CDR3 is TGTGCCAGTAGTAGCGGGACTAGCGTAACCTACGAGCAGTACTTC.

The chain employs TRBV4-2 and TRBJ1-5; D is unclear. The germline V gene encodes CDR1 LGHNA and CDR2 YNFKEQ. With 5 bases removed from V and 7 bases from J, the gap between germline ends came to 9 bases. The CDR3 runs to 12 residues. The CDR3 here is CASSSGGQPQHF. The DNA of the CDR3 is TGTGCCAGCAGCTCGGGTGGCCAGCCCCAGCATTTT.

The rearrangement links TRBV7-9 to TRBJ2-7; the match to TRBD1 covers 10 bases. CDR1 is SEHNR and CDR2 is FQNEAQ in the germline V gene (reference sequence). This CDR3 is 13 amino acids long. V shed 4 bases, J shed 13 bases, and the junction held 10 bases outside the gene matches. CDR3 region: CASSSGPGTGVYV. The CDR3 nucleotides are TGTGCCAGCAGCTCAGGGCCAGGGACAGGGGTTTACGTC.

The chain links TRBV19 to TRBJ1-2, with 7 bases fitting TRBD1. The V segment lost 8 bases and the J segment 6 bases; nucleotides outside the gene matches: 6. Germline V CDR1 and CDR2: LNHDA, SQIVND (reference sequence). This CDR3 is built from 12 residues. CDR3 sequence (DNA): TGTGCCAGTCTCGACAGGGACCATGGCTACACCTTC. It is translated as CASLDRDHGYTF.

V and J are TRBV19 and TRBJ1-3, with D unclear. This CDR3 spans 14 amino acids. Germline CDR1 is LNHDA and CDR2 is SQIVND (reference sequence). V was cut by 6 bases and J by 4 bases, with 13 bases left in between. The CDR3 nucleotides read TGTGCCAGTAGAGGACCCCCGGCAGGAAACACCATATATTTT. It yields the protein CASRGPPAGNTIYF.

This sequence joins TRBV10-1 and TRBJ2-3, with D perhaps TRBD2 (5 bases). V was clipped by 4 bases and J by 5 bases, with 10 bases between them. Germline CDR1 WNHNN, CDR2 SYGVQD (reference sequence). The CDR3 spans 13 residues. CDR3 DNA sequence: TGCGCCAGCAGTGCGCGCGGGCAAGATACGCAGTATTTT. Translated, it gives CASSARGQDTQYF.

The gene calls are TRBV2 and TRBJ1-3; D is uncertain. The V and J ends lost 5 bases and 2 bases respectively, with 7 bases between them. The CDR3 runs to 13 residues. The germline V gene has CDR1 SNHLY and CDR2 FYNNEI. The CDR3 region has the DNA TGTGCCAGCAGTCCTGAGCCTGGAAACACCATATATTTT. Encoded protein: CASSPEPGNTIYF. Full variable domain (outside the CDR3, taken from reference TRBV2 and TRBJ1-3): EPEVTQTPSHQVTQMGQEVILRCVPISNHLYFYWYRQILGQKVEFLVSFYNNEISEKSEIFDDQFSVERPDGSNFTLKIRSTKLEDSAMYFCASSPEPGNTIYFGEGSWLTVV.

The chain links TRBV27 to TRBJ2-7, with 11 bases that match TRBD1. V was pared by 2 bases and J by 6 bases, with 3 bases of the junction left unmatched. The CDR3 has 14 amino acids. Germline CDR1 MNHEY, CDR2 SMNVEV (reference sequence). The CDR3 DNA reads TGTGCCAGCAGTTTAGGACAGGGGGCGGGCGAGCAGTACTTC. Its translation: CASSLGQGAGEQYF.

The chain combines TRBV5-6 with TRBJ2-6; D not resolved. V lost 3 bases and J lost 0, with 7 bases in between. Per the germline V gene, CDR1 is SGHDT and CDR2 is YYEEEE. This CDR3 comprises 15 residues. CDR3: CASSSTVSGANVLTF. The CDR3 nucleotides are TGTGCCAGCAGCTCAACAGTCTCTGGGGCCAACGTCCTGACTTTC.

The chain has TRBV29-1 and TRBJ2-3; 10 nucleotides agree with TRBD2. The CDR3 covers 15 residues. The J segment lost 4 bases and the V segment lost 3 bases, leaving 7 bases of the junction unmatched. Germline V gene lookup returns CDR1 SQVTM and CDR2 ANQGSEA. The CDR3 nucleotides read TGCAGCGTTGACCAGCGGGAGGGTTATGCAGATACGCAGTATTTT. Amino acids: CSVDQREGYADTQYF.

The V and J genes are TRBV6-5 and TRBJ2-3; TRBD1 agrees at 9 bases. V dropped 0 bases and J dropped 5; count of bases not matched to a gene: 3. Germline CDR1 MNHEY, CDR2 SVGAGI. This CDR3 has 15 residues. The CDR3 DNA reads as TGTGCCAGCAGTTACTCGAGACAGGGGGTAGATACGCAGTATTTT. Its translation: CASSYSRQGVDTQYF.

The genes are TRBV2 and TRBJ1-1, with unresolved D. This CDR3 comprises 16 residues. Germline V CDR1 and CDR2: SNHLY, FYNNEI. The V end was cut by 5 bases, the J end by 0 bases, with 16 bases between. The CDR3 loop is CASSSTAASVNTEAFF. CDR3 nucleotide sequence: TGTGCCAGCAGTTCCACCGCCGCCTCGGTGAACACTGAAGCTTTCTTT.

The gene calls are TRBV9 and TRBJ1-3; D is undetermined. The CDR3 has 16 residues. V lost 2 bases, J lost 0 bases, and 12 bases lay in between. Germline CDR1 SGDLS, CDR2 YYNGEE. The CDR3 DNA reads TGTGCCAGCAGCGTCCGCTTTGGGAGCTCTGGAAACACCATATATTTT. Translation: CASSVRFGSSGNTIYF.

This chain joins TRBV4-2 and TRBJ2-7; perhaps TRBD2 as D (5 bases). Trimming took off 0 bases at V and 7 bases at J, with 16 bases between the two ends. Germline assignment: CDR1 LGHNA and CDR2 YNFKEQ. This CDR3 has 15 residues. The CDR3 DNA is TGTGCCAGCAGCCAAGATAGTGGACGGGATATGGAGCAGTACTTC. This gives the protein CASSQDSGRDMEQYF.

This chain joins TRBV7-9 and TRBJ2-7; D not resolved. CDR1 and CDR2 (germline): SEHNR, FQNEAQ (reference sequence). CDR3 size: 13 residues. V lost 1 base, J lost 7 bases, and 11 bases lay in between. CDR3 DNA: TGTGCCAGCAGCTTAGGGTACCTTCTAGAGCAGTACTTC. It specifies CASSLGYLLEQYF.

The V gene is TRBV27, the J gene TRBJ2-3; TRBD1 might be the D (6 bases). Germline loops: CDR1 MNHEY, CDR2 SMNVEV (reference sequence). Trimming left V 4 bases short and J 2 bases short, with 19 bases between. The CDR3 contains 17 residues. The CDR3 nucleotides read TGTGCCAGCAGTTCCTTAAACCCTACAGGGCTCACAGATACGCAGTATTTT. Its translation: CASSSLNPTGLTDTQYF.

The chain recombines TRBV11-2 with TRBJ2-7; 10 nucleotides match TRBD1. The J segment lost 3 bases and the V segment lost 5 bases, leaving 7 bases of the junction unmatched. The CDR3 totals 15 residues. Germline assignment: CDR1 SGHAT and CDR2 FQNNGV. CDR3 amino acids: CASSHTGTGVYEQYF. CDR3 DNA: TGTGCCAGCAGCCACACCGGGACAGGGGTCTACGAGCAGTACTTC. Combining the CDR3 with reference TRBV11-2 and TRBJ2-7 gives the whole variable domain EAGVAQSPRYKIIEKRQSVAFWCNPISGHATLYWYQQILGQGPKLLIQFQNNGVVDDSQLPKDRFSAERLKGVDSTLKIQPAKLEDSAVYLCASSHTGTGVYEQYFGPGTRLTVT.

In its sample, this clone was seen a few times. This chain links TRBV2 with TRBJ1-4, with TRBD1 identical over 8 bases. The germline gives CDR1 SNHLY, CDR2 FYNNEI. J was trimmed by 5 bases and V by 3 bases; bases with no gene match: 2. There are 14 residues in the CDR3. CDR3 in amino acids: CASSDRDRNEKLFF. The CDR3 coding sequence is TGTGCCAGCAGTGATCGGGACAGGAATGAAAAACTGTTTTTT.

The V and J genes are TRBV5-8 and TRBJ2-1; TRBD2 is a possible D gene (6 bases). V lost 4 bases and J lost 4, with 15 bases in between. The CDR3 has 15 residues. Germline CDR1 SGHTS, CDR2 YDEGEE. In nucleotides, the CDR3 is TGTGCCAGCAGCCGAAGACTAGGAGGATACAATGAGCAGTTCTTC. Its translation: CASSRRLGGYNEQFF.

The genes are TRBV5-4 and TRBJ1-2; the D is unclear. V gave up 1 base and J gave up 4 bases, with 8 bases separating them. CDR3 length: 13 amino acids. Germline V gene data show CDR1 as SGHNT and CDR2 as YYREEE (reference sequence). In nucleotides, the CDR3 is TGTGCCAGCAGCTTGCTGGGTGGCTATGGCTACACCTTC. It yields the protein CASSLLGGYGYTF.